This T cell receptor beta chain was identified in a study of Graves' ophthalmopathy and Graves' hyperthyroidism. RNA transcripts were the source from which TCR beta CDR3 regions were amplified. HTBI primers were employed in first-round RT-PCR, then a second-round multiplex PCR followed. TCRdb analysed the multiplex PCR reads with MiXCR anew, one entry per CDR3 protein. The sample includes around 670,000 distinct CDR3 sequences, 40% of them seen just once. Moderate-to-severe activity, CAS ≥3, NOSPECS ≥4 and a duration under 3 months were seen in donors with ophthalmopathy. The authors isolated PBMCs from 10 ml of fresh peripheral blood. This clonotype was observed at least ten times. Antigen unknown. Study-level findings and limits: Blood contained most expanded thyroid clonotypes exceeding 0.001 frequency. The model flagged ophthalmopathy progression at 70% to 71% sensitivity and roughly 72% specificity.

The sample consisted of peripheral blood. The clonotype was recovered from an adult man with Graves' ophthalmopathy.

This CDR3 reads CASSTGPSQPQHF. For the CDR3, the DNA is TGTGCCAGTAGTACAGGTCCCTCTCAGCCCCAGCATTTT. V and J are TRBV19 and TRBJ1-5; D is unresolved. Germline CDR1 LNHDA, CDR2 SQIVND (reference sequence). CDR3 length: 13 amino acids. V was pared by 4 bases and J by 6 bases, with 10 bases between. Full variable domain (outside the CDR3, taken from reference TRBV19 and TRBJ1-5): DGGITQSPKYLFRKEGQNVTLSCEQNLNHDAMYWYRQDPGQGLRLIYYSQIVNDFQKGDIAEGYSVSREKKESFPLTVTSAQKNPTAFYLCASSTGPSQPQHFGDGTRLSIL.